These 6 T cell receptor beta chains share one sample of origin, sequenced in a study of regulatory T cells in long-lasting Graves disease. Time point given: newly diagnosed GD, antithyroid drugs for less than 3 months. TCR sequences were obtained from RNA taken from PBMCs. Construction of TCR beta libraries relied on iRepertoire HTBI primers and on Arm-PCR targeting CDR3 regions. TCRdb re-called the multiplex PCR reads through MiXCR, storing one row per CDR3 protein. The table records hundreds of thousands of distinct CDR3 sequences, less than 20% of them present only once. In addition, the sample was reused for a study of T cells in Graves' hyperthyroidism and ophthalmopathy.

Sequences were derived from peripheral blood mononuclear cells (PBMCs), sampled at new diagnosis, from a patient treated with antithyroid drugs. These receptors all stem from a woman in her thirties with Graves disease.

This chain uses TRBV6-1 with TRBJ2-1; TRBD2 is a possible D gene (5 bases). The CDR3 covers 16 residues. V was shortened by 6 bases and J by 0 bases, with 15 bases between the two germline ends. CDR1 and CDR2 (germline): MNHNS, SASEGT. CDR3 amino acids: CASSPRGLVSYNEQFF. CDR3 coding DNA: TGTGCCAGCAGCCCCCGCGGGCTAGTCTCCTACAATGAGCAGTTCTTC.

This clonotype was counted between two and nine times. The V call is TRBV14, the J call TRBJ2-7, with D perhaps being TRBD1 or TRBD2 (5 bases each). Deletions cut 0 bases from V and 7 bases from J, with 10 bases between. This CDR3 is 13 amino acids long. Germline V gene sequence: CDR1 SGHDN, CDR2 FVKESK. The CDR3: CASSQEGVSEQYF. The CDR3 DNA is TGTGCCAGCAGCCAAGAGGGGGTCTCGGAGCAGTACTTC.

At least ten counts were recorded for this clonotype. V usage is TRBV7-2 and J usage is TRBJ1-2, with 9 nucleotides matching TRBD1. Germline V lookup: CDR1 SGHTA, CDR2 FQGNSA. V trimming: 5 bases; J trimming: 8 bases; junction bases outside the gene matches: 6. The CDR3 contains 13 residues. The CDR3: CASSAGQGRGYTF. In DNA form, the CDR3 reads TGTGCCAGCAGCGCGGGACAGGGACGGGGCTACACCTTC.

This clonotype has at least ten counts. The V gene is TRBV29-1, the J gene TRBJ2-7, with D possibly being TRBD1 (5 bases). Per the germline V gene, CDR1 is SQVTM and CDR2 is ANQGSEA. There are 12 residues in the CDR3. V gave up 4 bases and J gave up 7 bases, with 14 bases separating them. This CDR3 is CSVADGAIEQYF. DNA of the CDR3: TGCAGCGTTGCTGATGGGGCAATAGAGCAGTACTTC.

There are a few counts of this clonotype. This chain connects TRBV19 to TRBJ1-2, with unresolved D. The CDR3 runs 12 residues. Germline V gene sequence: CDR1 LNHDA, CDR2 SQIVND (reference sequence). The V and J ends lost 9 bases and 3 bases respectively, with 11 bases between them. CDR3 bases: TGTGCCAGCTCTGACTACTACTATGGCTACACCTTC. It yields the protein CASSDYYYGYTF.

The chain combines TRBV29-1 with TRBJ2-4, with no clear D. Trimming took off 6 bases at V and 2 bases at J, with 17 bases between the two ends. Germline CDR1 is SQVTM and CDR2 is ANQGSEA. The CDR3 is made up of 15 amino acids. CDR3 residues: CSVMVELSPKNIQYF. The CDR3 region has the DNA TGCAGCGTCATGGTGGAATTGAGTCCCAAAAACATTCAGTACTTC.